Listed here is a single T cell receptor beta chain. Its antigen remains unknown. The record originates from a study of T cell repertoires in cytomegalovirus infection. About the study: Newly reported HLA-C-restricted and thoroughly characterized HLA-B-restricted CMV epitopes were employed. CMV infection plus the matching HLA type was flagged by public TCR beta signatures.

V was pared by 3 bases and J by 4 bases, with 10 bases between. The CDR3 contains 14 residues. Looked up from germline, CDR1 is MNHEY and CDR2 is SMNVEV (reference sequence). MiXCR, run by TCRdb on the reads, gives a single entry per CDR3 protein. There are under 150,000 distinct CDR3 sequences in the sample; 30% occur only once, and 41% lies in the top ten. The study's findings and limits: It was HLA-C-restricted CMV-specific TCR beta clonotypes that dominated the response ex vivo. Public TCR beta family frequency separated CMV-and-HLA carriers, including in an independent cohort.

The sequence was collected from a human donor in good health (CMV status not recorded). Some clones in this sample may be carry-over from other donors' samples. The chain uses TRBV27 and TRBJ1-5, with unresolved D. The input for sequencing was CD8+ T cells from cultured PBMCs, taken from culture after CMV antigen stimulation. CDR3: CASSFGRNNQPQHF. DNA of the CDR3: TGTGCCAGCAGTTTCGGGAGAAATAATCAGCCCCAGCATTTT.